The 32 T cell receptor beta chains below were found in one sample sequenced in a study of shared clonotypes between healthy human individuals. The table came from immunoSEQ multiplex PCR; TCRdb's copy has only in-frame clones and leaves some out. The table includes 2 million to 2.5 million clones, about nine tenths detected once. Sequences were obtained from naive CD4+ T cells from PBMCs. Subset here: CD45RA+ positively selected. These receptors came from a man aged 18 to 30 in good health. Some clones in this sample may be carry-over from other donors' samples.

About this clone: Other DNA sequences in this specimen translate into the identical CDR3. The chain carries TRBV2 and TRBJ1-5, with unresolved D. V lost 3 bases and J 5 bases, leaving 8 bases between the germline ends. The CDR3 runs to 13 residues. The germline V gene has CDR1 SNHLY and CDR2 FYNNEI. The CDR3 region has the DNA TGTGCCAGCAGTGACTACGGGGATCAGCCCCAGCATTTT. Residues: CASSDYGDQPQHF.

CDR3 protein: CASSFGGVGKNIQYF. CDR3 coding DNA: TGTGCCAGCAGTTTCGGGGGAGTAGGCAAAAACATTCAGTACTTC. This chain uses TRBV28 with TRBJ2-4, with D possibly TRBD2 on 6 matching bases. CDR3 length: 15 amino acids. V shed 3 bases and J shed 3 bases, with 12 bases lying between them. Germline V CDR1 and CDR2: MDHEN, SYDVKM.

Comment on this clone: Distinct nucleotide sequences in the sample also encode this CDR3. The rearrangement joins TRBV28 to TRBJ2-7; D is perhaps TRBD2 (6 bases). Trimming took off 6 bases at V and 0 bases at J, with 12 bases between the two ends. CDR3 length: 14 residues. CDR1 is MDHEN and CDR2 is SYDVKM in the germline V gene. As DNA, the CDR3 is TGTGCCAGCAGGCCGGGGACTTCCTCCTACGAGCAGTACTTC. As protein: CASRPGTSSYEQYF.

The CDR3 reads CAWGLGGSLQYF. CDR3 DNA sequence: TGTGCCTGGGGCCTTGGCGGGAGCCTGCAGTACTTC. The V call is TRBV30, the J call TRBJ2-7; 7 nucleotides agree with TRBD2. Germline V gene sequence: CDR1 GTSNPN, CDR2 SVGIG (reference sequence). Germline trimming cut 5 bases from V and 9 bases from J; bases unmatched to any gene: 10. The CDR3 runs 12 residues.

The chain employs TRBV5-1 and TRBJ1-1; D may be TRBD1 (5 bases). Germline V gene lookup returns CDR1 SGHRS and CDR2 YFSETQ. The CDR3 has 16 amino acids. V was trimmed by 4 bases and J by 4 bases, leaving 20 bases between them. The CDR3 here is CASSAVTALGGTEAFF. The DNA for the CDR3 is TGCGCCAGCAGCGCGGTGACGGCCCTTGGGGGCACTGAAGCTTTCTTT.

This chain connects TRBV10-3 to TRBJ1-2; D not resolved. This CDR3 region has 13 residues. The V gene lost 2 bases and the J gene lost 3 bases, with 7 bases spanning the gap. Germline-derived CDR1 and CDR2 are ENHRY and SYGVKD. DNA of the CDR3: TGTGCCATCAGTGAGGAGGCAGACTATGGCTACACCTTC. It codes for CAISEEADYGYTF.

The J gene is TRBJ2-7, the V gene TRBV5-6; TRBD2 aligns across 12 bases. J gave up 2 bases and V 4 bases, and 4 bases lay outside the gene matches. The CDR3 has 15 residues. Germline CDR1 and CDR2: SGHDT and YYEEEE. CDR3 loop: CASSRTSGATYEQYF. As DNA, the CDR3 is TGTGCCAGCAGCAGGACTAGCGGGGCCACCTACGAGCAGTACTTC.

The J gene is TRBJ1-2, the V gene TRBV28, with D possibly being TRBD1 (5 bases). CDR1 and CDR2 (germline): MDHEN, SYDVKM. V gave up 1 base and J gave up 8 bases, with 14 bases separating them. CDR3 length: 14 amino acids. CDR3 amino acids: CASSLSGSPHGYTF. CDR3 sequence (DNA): TGTGCCAGCAGTTTATCAGGGTCCCCTCACGGCTACACCTTC.

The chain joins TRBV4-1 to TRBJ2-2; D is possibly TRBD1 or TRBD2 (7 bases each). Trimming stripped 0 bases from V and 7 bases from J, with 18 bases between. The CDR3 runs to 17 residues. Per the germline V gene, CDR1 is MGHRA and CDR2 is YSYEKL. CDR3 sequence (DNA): TGCGCCAGCAGCCAAGATCGTGGCAGGGGGGGTGTCGGGGAGCTGTTTTTT. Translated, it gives CASSQDRGRGGVGELFF.

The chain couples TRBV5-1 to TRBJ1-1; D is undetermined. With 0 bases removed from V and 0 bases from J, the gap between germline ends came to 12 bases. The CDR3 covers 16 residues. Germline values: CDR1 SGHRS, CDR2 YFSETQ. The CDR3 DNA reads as TGCGCCAGCAGCTTGGATGGACGGAGCATGAACACTGAAGCTTTCTTT. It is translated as CASSLDGRSMNTEAFF.

The DNA of the CDR3 is TGTGCCAGCAGACAAGGGACAGGGGAAAGGTACGAGCAGTACTTC. This encodes CASRQGTGERYEQYF. This chain links TRBV6-6 with TRBJ2-7; TRBD1 aligns across 10 bases. This CDR3 comprises 15 residues. Germline CDR1 reads MNHNY; CDR2 reads SVGAGI (reference sequence). The J segment lost 4 bases and the V segment lost 6 bases, leaving 9 bases of the junction unmatched.

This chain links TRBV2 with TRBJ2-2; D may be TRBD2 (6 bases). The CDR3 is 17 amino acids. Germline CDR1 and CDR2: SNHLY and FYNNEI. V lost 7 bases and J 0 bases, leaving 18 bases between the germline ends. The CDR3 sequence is CASKEARGTTNTGELFF. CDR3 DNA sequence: TGTGCCAGCAAAGAGGCCCGGGGGACCACGAACACCGGGGAGCTGTTTTTT. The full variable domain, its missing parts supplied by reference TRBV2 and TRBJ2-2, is EPEVTQTPSHQVTQMGQEVILRCVPISNHLYFYWYRQILGQKVEFLVSFYNNEISEKSEIFDDQFSVERPDGSNFTLKIRSTKLEDSAMYFCASKEARGTTNTGELFFGEGSRLTVL.

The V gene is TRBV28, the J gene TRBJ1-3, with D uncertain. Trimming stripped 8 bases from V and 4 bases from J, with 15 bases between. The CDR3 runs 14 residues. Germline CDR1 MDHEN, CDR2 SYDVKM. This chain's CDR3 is CASFGPPPGNTIYF. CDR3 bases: TGTGCCAGCTTTGGACCCCCACCGGGAAACACCATATATTTT.

In DNA, the CDR3 is TGTGCCAGCAGCTTGTGGTCAGGCAATCAGCCCCAGCATTTT. Translated, it gives CASSLWSGNQPQHF. V and J are TRBV5-8 and TRBJ1-5; D gene unclear. Trimming shortened V by 1 base and J by 2 bases, and 7 bases separated the two germline ends. The germline gives CDR1 SGHTS, CDR2 YDEGEE. This CDR3 contains 14 residues. Full variable domain (rest looked up from reference TRBV5-8 and TRBJ1-5): EAGVTQSPTHLIKTRGQQATLRCSPISGHTSVYWYQQALGLGLQFLLWYDEGEERNRGNFPPRFSGRQFPNYSSELNVNALELEDSALYLCASSLWSGNQPQHFGDGTRLSIL.

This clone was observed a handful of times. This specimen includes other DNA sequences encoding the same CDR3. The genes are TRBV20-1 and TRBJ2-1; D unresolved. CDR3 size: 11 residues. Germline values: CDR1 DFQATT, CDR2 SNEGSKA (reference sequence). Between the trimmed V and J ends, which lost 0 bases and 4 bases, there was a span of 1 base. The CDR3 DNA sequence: TGCAGTGCTAGAGATTACAATGAGCAGTTCTTC. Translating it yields CSARDYNEQFF.

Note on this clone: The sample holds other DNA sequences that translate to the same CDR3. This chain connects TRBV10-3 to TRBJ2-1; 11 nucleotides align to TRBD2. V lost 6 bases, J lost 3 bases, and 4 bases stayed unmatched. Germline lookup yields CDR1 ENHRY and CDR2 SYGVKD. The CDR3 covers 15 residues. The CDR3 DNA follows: TGTGCCATCAGCGGACTAGCGGGTGGCTACAATGAGCAGTTCTTC. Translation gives CAISGLAGGYNEQFF.

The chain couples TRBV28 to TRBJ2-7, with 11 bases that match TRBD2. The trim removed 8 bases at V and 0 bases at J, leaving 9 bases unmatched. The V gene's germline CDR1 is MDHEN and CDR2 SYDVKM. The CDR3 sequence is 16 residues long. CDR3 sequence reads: CASVVAGGESSYEQYF. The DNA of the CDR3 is TGTGCCAGCGTGGTAGCGGGAGGGGAAAGCTCCTACGAGCAGTACTTC.

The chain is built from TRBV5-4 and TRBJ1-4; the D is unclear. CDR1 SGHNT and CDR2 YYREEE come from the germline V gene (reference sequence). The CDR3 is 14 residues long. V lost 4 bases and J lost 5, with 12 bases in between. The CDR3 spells CASSAGGGNEKLFF. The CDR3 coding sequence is TGTGCCAGCAGCGCAGGTGGAGGGAATGAAAAACTGTTTTTT. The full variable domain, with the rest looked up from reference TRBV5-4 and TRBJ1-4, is ETGVTQSPTHLIKTRGQQVTLRCSSQSGHNTVSWYQQALGQGPQFIFQYYREEENGRGNFPPRFSGLQFPNYSSELNVNALELDDSALYLCASSAGGGNEKLFFGSGTQLSVL.

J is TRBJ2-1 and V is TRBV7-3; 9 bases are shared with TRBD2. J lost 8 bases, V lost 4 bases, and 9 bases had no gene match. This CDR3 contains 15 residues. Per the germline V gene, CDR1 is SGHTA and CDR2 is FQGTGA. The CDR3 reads CASSSSAGGPDEQFF. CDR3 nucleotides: TGTGCCAGCAGCTCAAGTGCGGGAGGGCCGGATGAGCAGTTCTTC.

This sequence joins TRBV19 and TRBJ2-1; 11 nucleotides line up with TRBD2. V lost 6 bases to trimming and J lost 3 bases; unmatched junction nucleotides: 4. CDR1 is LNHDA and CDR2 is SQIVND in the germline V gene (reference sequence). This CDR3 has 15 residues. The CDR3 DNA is TGTGCCAGTAGCTCGGGACTAGCGGTCTACAATGAGCAGTTCTTC. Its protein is CASSSGLAVYNEQFF.

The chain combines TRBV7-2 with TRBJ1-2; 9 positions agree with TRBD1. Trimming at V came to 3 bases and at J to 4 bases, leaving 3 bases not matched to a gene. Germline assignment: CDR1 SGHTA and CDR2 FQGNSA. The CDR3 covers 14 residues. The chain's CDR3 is CASSLDRGGYGYTF. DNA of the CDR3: TGTGCCAGCAGCTTGGACAGGGGCGGCTATGGCTACACCTTC.

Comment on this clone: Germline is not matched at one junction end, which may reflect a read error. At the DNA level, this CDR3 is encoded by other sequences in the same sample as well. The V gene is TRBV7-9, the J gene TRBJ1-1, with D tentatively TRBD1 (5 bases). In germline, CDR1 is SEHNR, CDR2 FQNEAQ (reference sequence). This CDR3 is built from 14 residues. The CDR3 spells CASSLAFSGRGAFF. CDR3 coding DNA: TGTGCTAGCAGCTTAGCGTTTTCGGGGCGGGGAGCTTTCTTT.

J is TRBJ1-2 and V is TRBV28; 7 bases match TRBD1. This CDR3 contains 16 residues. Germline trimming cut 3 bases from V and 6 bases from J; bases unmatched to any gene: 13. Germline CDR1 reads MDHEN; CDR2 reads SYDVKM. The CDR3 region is CASSFKQTGRVDGYTF. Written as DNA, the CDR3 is TGTGCCAGCAGTTTCAAACAGACAGGGAGGGTCGATGGCTACACCTTC.

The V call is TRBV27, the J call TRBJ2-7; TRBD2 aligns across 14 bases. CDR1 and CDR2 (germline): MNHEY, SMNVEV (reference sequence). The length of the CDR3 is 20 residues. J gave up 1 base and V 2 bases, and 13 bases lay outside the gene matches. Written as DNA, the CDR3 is TGTGCCAGCAGTTTAGGCCTACCCTCGACTAGCGGGAGGGGTTCCTACGAGCAGTACTTC. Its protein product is CASSLGLPSTSGRGSYEQYF.

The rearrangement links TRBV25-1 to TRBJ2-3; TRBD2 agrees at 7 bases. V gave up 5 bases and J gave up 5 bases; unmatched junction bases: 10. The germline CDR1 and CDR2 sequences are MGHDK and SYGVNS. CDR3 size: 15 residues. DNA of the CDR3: TGTGCCAGCAGTTCTAGCGGTAACCGATTAGATACGCAGTATTTT. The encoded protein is CASSSSGNRLDTQYF.

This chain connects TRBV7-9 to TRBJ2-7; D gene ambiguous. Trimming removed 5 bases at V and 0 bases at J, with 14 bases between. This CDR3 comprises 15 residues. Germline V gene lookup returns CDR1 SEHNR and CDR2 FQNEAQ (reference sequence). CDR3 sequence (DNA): TGTGCCAGCAGCCCTGCGGTCCAGCCCTCCTACGAGCAGTACTTC. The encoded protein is CASSPAVQPSYEQYF.

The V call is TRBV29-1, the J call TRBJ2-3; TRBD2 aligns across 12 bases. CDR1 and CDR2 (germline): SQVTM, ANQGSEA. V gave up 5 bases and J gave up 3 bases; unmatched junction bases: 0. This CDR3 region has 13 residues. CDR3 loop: CSVTSGRTDTQYF. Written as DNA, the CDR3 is TGCAGCGTTACTAGCGGGAGGACAGATACGCAGTATTTT.

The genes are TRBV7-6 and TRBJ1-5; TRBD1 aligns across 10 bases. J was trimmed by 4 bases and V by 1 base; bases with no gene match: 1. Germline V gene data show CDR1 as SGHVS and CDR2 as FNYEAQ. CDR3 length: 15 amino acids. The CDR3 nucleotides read TGTGCCAGCAGCTTAGGGGACAGGGGAAATCAGCCCCAGCATTTT. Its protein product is CASSLGDRGNQPQHF.

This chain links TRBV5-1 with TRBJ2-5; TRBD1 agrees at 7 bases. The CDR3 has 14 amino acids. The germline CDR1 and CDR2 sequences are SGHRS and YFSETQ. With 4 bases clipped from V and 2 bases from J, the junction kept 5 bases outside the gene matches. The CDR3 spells CASSPQGIQETQYF. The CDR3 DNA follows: TGCGCCAGCAGCCCACAGGGGATACAAGAGACCCAGTACTTC. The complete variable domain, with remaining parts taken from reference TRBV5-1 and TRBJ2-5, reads KAGVTQTPRYLIKTRGQQVTLSCSPISGHRSVSWYQQTPGQGLQFLFEYFSETQRNKGNFPGRFSGRQFSNSRSEMNVSTLELGDSALYLCASSPQGIQETQYFGPGTRLLVL.

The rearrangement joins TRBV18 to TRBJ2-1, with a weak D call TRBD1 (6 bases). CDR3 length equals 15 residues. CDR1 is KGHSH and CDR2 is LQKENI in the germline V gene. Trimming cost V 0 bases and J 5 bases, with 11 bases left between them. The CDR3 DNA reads TGTGCCAGCTCACCACCCGGACAGACAAACAATGAGCAGTTCTTC. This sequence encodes CASSPPGQTNNEQFF.

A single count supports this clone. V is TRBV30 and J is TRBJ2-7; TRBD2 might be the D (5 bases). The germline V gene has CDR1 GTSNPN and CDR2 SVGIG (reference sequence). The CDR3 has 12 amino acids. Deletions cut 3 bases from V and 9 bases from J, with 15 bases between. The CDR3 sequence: CAWSGVFSVQYF. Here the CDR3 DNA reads TGTGCCTGGAGCGGGGTTTTTTCGGTGCAGTACTTC.

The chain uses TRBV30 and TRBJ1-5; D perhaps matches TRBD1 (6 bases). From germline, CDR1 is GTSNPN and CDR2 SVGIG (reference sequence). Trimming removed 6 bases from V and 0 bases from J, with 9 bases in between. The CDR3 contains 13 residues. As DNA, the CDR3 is TGTGCCTGCTCAGGGGATAGCAATCAGCCCCAGCATTTT. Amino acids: CACSGDSNQPQHF.